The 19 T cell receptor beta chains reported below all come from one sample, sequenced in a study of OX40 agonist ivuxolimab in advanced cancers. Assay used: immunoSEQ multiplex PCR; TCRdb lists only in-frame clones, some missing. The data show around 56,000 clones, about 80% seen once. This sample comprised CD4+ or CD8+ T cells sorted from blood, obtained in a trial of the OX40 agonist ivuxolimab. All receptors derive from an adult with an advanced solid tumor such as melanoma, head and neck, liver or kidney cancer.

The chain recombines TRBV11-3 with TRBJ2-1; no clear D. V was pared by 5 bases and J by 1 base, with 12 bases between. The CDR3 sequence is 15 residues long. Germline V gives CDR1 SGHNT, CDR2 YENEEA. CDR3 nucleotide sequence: TGTGCCAGCAGCCCGGGTGGCGGATCCTACAATGAGCAGTTCTTC. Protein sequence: CASSPGGGSYNEQFF.

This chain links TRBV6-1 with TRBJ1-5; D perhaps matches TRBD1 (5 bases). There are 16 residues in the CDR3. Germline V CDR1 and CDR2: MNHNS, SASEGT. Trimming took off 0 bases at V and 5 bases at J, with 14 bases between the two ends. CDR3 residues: CASSEAKGYRYQPQHF. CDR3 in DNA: TGTGCCAGCAGTGAAGCAAAGGGGTATCGGTATCAGCCCCAGCATTTT.

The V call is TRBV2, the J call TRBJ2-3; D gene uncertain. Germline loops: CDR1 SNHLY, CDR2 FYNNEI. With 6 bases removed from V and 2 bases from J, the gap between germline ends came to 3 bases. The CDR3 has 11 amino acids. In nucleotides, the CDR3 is TGTGCCAGCAGCCTCACAGATACGCAGTATTTT. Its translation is CASSLTDTQYF.

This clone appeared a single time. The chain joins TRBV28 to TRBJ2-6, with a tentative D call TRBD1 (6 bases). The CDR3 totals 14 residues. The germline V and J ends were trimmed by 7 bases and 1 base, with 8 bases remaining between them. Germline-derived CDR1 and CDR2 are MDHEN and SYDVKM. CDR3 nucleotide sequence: TGTGCCAGCACCACAGGGTCTGGGGCCAACGTCCTGACTTTC. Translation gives CASTTGSGANVLTF. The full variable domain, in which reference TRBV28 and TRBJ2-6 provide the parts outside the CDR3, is DVKVTQSSRYLVKRTGEKVFLECVQDMDHENMFWYRQDPGLGLRLIYFSYDVKMKEKGDIPEGYSVSREKKERFSLILESASTNQTSMYLCASTTGSGANVLTFGAGSRLTVL.

CDR3 in amino acids: CASSPGLEQYF. CDR3 DNA: TGTGCCAGCAGCCCGGGGCTCGAGCAGTACTTC. The V call is TRBV7-2, the J call TRBJ2-5; D may match TRBD1 or TRBD2 (5 bases each). TRBJ2-7 matches the DNA end more closely, so the J call is doubtful. The germline gives CDR1 SGHTA, CDR2 FQGNSA. This CDR3 has 11 residues.

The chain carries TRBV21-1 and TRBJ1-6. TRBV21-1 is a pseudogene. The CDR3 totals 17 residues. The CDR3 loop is CASSPIPLLGRGSPLHF. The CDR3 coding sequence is TGTGCCAGCAGCCCAATCCCTCTACTCGGGCGGGGTTCACCCCTCCACTTT.

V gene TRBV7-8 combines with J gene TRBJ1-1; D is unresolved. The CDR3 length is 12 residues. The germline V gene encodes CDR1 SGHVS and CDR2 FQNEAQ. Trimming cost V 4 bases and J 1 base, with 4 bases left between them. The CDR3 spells CASSWANTEAFF. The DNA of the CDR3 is TGTGCCAGCAGCTGGGCGAACACTGAAGCTTTCTTT.

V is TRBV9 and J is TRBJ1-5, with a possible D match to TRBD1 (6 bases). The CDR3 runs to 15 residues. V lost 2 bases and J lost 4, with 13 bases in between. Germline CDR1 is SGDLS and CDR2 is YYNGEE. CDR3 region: CASSVATGPNQPQHF. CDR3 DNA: TGTGCCAGCAGCGTCGCTACAGGGCCTAATCAGCCCCAGCATTTT.

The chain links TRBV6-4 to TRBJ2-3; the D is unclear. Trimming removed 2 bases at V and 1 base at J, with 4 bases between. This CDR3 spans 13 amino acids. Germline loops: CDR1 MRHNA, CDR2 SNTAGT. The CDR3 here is CASSDQGTDTQYF. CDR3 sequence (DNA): TGTGCCAGCAGTGACCAGGGCACAGATACGCAGTATTTT.

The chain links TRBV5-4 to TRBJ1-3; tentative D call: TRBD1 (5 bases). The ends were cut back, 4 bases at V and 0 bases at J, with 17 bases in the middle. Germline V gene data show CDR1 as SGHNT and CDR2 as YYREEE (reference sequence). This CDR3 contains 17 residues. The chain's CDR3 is CASSPRGGAVSGNTIYF. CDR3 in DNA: TGTGCCAGCAGCCCACGGGGAGGGGCCGTCTCTGGAAACACCATATATTTT.

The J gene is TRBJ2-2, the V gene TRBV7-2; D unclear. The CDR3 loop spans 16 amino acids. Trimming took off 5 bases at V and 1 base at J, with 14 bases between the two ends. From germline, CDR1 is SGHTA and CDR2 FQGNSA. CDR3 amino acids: CASSQRGGWNTGELFF. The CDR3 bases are TGTGCCAGCAGCCAACGTGGCGGATGGAACACCGGGGAGCTGTTTTTT.

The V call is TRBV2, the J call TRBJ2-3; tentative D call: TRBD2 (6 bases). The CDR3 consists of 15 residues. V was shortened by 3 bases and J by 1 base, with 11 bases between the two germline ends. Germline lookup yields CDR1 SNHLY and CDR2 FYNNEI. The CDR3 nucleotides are TGTGCCAGCAGTGATGTGTCTAGCGGCACAGATACGCAGTATTTT. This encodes CASSDVSSGTDTQYF. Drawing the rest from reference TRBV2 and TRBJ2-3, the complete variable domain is EPEVTQTPSHQVTQMGQEVILRCVPISNHLYFYWYRQILGQKVEFLVSFYNNEISEKSEIFDDQFSVERPDGSNFTLKIRSTKLEDSAMYFCASSDVSSGTDTQYFGPGTRLTVL.

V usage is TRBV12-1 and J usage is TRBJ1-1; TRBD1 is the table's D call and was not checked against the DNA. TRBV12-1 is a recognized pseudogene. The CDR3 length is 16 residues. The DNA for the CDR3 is TGTGCCAGCAGCTTTCTTCGACAGGGGCTCGGCACTGAAGCTTTCTTT. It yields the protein CASSFLRQGLGTEAFF.

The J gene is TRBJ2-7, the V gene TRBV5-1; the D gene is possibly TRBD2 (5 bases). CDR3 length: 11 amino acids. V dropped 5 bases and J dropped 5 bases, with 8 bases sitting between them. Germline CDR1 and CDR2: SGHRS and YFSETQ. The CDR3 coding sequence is TGCGCCAGCAGACTAGTCCACGAGCAGTACTTC. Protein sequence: CASRLVHEQYF.

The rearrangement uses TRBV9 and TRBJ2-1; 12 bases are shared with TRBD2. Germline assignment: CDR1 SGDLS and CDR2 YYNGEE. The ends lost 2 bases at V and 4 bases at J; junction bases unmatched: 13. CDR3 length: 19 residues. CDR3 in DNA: TGTGCCAGCAGCGTCAGATGGGGTAGTGGGACTAGCGGGTACAATGAGCAGTTCTTC. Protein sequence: CASSVRWGSGTSGYNEQFF.

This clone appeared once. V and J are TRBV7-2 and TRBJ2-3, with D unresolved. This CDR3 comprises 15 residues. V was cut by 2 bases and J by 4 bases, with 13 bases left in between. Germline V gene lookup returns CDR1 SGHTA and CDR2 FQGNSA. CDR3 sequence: CASSLRGRPADTQYF. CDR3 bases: TGTGCCAGCAGCTTACGTGGCAGGCCGGCAGATACGCAGTATTTT.

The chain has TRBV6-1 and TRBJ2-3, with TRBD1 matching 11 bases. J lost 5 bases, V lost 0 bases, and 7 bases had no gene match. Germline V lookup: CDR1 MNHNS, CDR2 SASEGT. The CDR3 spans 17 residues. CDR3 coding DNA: TGTGCCAGCAGTGAAGCCGGGGACAGGGGGTTCGGAGATACGCAGTATTTT. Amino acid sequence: CASSEAGDRGFGDTQYF.

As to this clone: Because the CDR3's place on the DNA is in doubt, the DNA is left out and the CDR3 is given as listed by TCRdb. CDR3 region: CASSSSGYYGYTF. This chain joins TRBV6-5 and TRBJ1-2. The CDR3 comprises 13 residues, both ends counted. Per germline, CDR1 MNHEY and CDR2 SVGAGI.

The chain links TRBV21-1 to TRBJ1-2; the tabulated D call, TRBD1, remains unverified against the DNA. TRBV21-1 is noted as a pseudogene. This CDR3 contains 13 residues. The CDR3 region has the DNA TGTGCCAGCAGCCGCGACAGGCTCTATGGCTACACCTTC. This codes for CASSRDRLYGYTF.